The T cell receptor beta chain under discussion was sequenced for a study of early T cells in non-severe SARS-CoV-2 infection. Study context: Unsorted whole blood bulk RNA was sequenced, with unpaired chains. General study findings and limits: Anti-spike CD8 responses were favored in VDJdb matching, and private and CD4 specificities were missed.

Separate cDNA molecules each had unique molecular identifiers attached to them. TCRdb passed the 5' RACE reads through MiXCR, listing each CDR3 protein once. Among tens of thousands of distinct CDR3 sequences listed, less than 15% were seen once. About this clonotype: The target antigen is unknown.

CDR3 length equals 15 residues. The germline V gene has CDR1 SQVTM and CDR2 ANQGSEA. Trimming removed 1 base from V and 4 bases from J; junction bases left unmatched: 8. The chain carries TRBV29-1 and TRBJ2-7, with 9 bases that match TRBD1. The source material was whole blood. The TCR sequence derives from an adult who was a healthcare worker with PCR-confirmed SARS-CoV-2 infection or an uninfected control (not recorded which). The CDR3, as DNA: TGCAGCGTTGAAGGTCCGGGACAGGGAGGGTACGAGCAGTACTTC. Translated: CSVEGPGQGGYEQYF.